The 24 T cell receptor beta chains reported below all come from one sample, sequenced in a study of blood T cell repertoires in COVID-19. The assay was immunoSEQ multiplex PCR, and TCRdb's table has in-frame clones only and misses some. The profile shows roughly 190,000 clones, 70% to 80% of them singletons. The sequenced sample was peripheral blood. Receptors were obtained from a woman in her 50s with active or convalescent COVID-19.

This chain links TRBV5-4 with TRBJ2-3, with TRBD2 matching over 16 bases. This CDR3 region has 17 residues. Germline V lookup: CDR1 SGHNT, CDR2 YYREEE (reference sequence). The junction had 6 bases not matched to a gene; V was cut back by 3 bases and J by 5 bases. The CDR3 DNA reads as TGTGCCAGCAGCTCCGGGACTAGCGGGGGGGCTGAAGATACGCAGTATTTT. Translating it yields CASSSGTSGGAEDTQYF.

The CDR3 is CASSQPGQPNTGELFF. The DNA for the CDR3 is TGCGCCAGCAGCCAACCGGGACAACCGAACACCGGGGAGCTGTTTTTT. The J gene is TRBJ2-2, the V gene TRBV4-3, with a weak D call TRBD1 (6 bases). The V gene's germline CDR1 is LGHNA and CDR2 YSLEER. The CDR3 contains 16 residues. Trimming stripped 2 bases from V and 0 bases from J, with 10 bases between.

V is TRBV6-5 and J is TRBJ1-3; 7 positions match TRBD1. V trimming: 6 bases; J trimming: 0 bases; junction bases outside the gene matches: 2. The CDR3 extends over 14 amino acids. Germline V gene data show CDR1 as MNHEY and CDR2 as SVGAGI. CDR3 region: CASRGQASGNTIYF. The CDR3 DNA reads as TGTGCCAGCAGAGGACAGGCCTCTGGAAACACCATATATTTT.

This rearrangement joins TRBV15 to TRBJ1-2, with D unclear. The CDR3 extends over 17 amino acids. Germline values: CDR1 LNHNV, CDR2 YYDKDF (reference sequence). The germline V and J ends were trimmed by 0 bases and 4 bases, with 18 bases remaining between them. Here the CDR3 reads CATSREGKTRRPYGYTF. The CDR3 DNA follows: TGTGCCACCAGCAGAGAAGGGAAGACCCGGAGGCCCTATGGCTACACCTTC. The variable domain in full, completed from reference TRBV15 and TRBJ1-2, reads DAMVIQNPRYQVTQFGKPVTLSCSQTLNHNVMYWYQQKSSQAPKLLFHYYDKDFNNEADTPDNFQSRRPNTSFCFLDIRSPGLGDTAMYLCATSREGKTRRPYGYTFGSGTRLTVV.

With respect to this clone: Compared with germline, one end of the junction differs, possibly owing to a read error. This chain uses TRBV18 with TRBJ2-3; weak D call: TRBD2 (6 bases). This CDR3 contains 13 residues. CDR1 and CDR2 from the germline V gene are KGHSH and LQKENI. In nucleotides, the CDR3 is TGTGCCAGCTCACCACTGGGGGGTGAGCCGCCGCATTTT. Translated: CASSPLGGEPPHF.

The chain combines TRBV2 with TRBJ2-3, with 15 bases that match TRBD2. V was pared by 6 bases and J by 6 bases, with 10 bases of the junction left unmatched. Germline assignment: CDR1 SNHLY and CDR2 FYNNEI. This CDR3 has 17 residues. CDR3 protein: CASRPAGTSGGRDTQYF. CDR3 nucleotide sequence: TGTGCCAGCAGACCCGCCGGGACTAGCGGGGGGAGGGATACGCAGTATTTT.

The CDR3 reads CASSSSGGGQPQHF. The CDR3 bases are TGTGCCAGCAGTTCTTCCGGAGGAGGCCAGCCCCAGCATTTT. The chain combines TRBV6-5 with TRBJ1-5; D unresolved. Germline CDR1 MNHEY, CDR2 SVGAGI. The CDR3 runs 14 residues. With 4 bases removed from V and 7 bases from J, the gap between germline ends came to 14 bases.

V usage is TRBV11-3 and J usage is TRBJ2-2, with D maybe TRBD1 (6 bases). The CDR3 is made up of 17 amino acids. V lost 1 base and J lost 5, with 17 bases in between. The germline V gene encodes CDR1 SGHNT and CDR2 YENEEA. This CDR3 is CASSLARPKQGTGELFF. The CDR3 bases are TGTGCCAGCAGCTTAGCCCGACCCAAACAGGGAACCGGGGAGCTGTTTTTT.

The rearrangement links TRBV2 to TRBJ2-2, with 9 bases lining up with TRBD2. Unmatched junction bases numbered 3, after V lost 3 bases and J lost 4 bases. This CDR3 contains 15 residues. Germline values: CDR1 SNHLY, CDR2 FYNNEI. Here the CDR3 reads CASSDTSGFTGELFF. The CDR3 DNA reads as TGTGCCAGCAGTGATACTAGCGGGTTCACCGGGGAGCTGTTTTTT.

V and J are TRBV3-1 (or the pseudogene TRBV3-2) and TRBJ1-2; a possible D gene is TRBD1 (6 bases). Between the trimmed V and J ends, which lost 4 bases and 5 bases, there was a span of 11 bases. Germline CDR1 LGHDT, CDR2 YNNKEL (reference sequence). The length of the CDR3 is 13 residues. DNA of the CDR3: TGTGCCAGCAGCCTGGGGAGGGGGTATGGCTACACCTTC. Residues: CASSLGRGYGYTF.

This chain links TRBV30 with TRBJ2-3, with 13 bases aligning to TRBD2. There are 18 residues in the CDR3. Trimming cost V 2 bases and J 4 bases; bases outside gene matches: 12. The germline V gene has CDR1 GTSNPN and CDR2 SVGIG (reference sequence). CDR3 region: CAWSRTSGGSYGPDTQYF. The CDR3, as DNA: TGTGCCTGGAGTCGGACTAGCGGGGGTAGTTACGGTCCAGATACGCAGTATTTT.

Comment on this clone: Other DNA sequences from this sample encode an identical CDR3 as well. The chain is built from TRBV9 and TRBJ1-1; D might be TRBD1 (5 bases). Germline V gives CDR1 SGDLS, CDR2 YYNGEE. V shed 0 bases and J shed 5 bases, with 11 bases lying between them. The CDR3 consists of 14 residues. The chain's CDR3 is CASSVGTGGTEAFF. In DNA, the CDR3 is TGTGCCAGCAGCGTAGGGACCGGGGGGACTGAAGCTTTCTTT.

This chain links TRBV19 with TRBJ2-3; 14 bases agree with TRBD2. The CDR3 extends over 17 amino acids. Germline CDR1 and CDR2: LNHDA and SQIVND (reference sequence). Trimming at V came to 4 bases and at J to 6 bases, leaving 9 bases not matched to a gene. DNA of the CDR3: TGTGCCAGTAGTACCCCTGGACTAGCGGGAGGAGCCGATACGCAGTATTTT. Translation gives CASSTPGLAGGADTQYF.

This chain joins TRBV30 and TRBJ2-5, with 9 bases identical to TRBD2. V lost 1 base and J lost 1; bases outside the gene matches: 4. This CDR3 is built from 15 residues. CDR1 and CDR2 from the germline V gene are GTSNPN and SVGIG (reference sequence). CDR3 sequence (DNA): TGTGCCTGGAGTGGGAAGACTAGCGGCCAAGAGACCCAGTACTTC. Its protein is CAWSGKTSGQETQYF.

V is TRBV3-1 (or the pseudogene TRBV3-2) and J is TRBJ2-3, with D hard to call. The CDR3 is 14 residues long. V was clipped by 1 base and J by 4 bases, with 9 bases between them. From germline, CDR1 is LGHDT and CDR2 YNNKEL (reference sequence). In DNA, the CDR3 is TGTGCCAGCAGCCAAGGGGTAGCTCCAGATACGCAGTATTTT. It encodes CASSQGVAPDTQYF.

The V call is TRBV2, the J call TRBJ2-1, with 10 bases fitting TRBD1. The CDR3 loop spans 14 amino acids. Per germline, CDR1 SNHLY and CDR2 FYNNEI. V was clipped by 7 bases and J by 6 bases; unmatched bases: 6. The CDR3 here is CASNRDRGPNEQFF. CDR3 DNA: TGTGCCAGCAATCGGGACAGGGGACCCAATGAGCAGTTCTTC.

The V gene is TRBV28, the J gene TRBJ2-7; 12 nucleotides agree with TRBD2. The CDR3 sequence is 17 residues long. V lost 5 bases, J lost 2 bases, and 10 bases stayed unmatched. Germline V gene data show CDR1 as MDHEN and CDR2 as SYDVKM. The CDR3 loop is CASSLLRLAGDAYEQYF. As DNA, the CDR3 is TGTGCCAGCAGTCTACTACGACTAGCGGGAGACGCCTACGAGCAGTACTTC. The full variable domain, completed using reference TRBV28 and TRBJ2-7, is DVKVTQSSRYLVKRTGEKVFLECVQDMDHENMFWYRQDPGLGLRLIYFSYDVKMKEKGDIPEGYSVSREKKERFSLILESASTNQTSMYLCASSLLRLAGDAYEQYFGPGTRLTVT.

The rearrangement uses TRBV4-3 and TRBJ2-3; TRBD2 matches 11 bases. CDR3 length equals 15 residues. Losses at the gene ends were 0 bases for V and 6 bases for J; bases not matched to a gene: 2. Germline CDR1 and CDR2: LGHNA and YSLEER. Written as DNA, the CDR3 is TGCGCCAGCAGCCAAGACGGACTAGCGGGCGATACGCAGTATTTT. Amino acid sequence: CASSQDGLAGDTQYF.

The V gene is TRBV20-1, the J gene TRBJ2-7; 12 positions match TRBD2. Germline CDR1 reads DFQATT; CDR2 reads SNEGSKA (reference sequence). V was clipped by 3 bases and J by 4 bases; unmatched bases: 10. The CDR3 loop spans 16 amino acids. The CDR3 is CSASRPGLAGTYEQYF. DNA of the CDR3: TGCAGTGCTAGTCGTCCAGGACTAGCGGGAACATACGAGCAGTACTTC.

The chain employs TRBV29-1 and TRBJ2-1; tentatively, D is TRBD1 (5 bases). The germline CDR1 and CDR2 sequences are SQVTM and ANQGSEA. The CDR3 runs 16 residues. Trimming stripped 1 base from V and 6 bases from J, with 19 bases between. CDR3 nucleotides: TGCAGCGTTGAAGGCCTGACAGAAAGACAGCTCAATGAGCAGTTCTTC. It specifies CSVEGLTERQLNEQFF.

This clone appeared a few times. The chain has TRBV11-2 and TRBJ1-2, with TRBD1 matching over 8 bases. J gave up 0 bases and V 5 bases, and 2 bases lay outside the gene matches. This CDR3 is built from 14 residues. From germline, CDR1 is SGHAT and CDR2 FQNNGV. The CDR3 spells CASSGTGPNYGYTF. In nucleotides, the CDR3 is TGTGCCAGCAGCGGGACAGGCCCTAACTATGGCTACACCTTC.

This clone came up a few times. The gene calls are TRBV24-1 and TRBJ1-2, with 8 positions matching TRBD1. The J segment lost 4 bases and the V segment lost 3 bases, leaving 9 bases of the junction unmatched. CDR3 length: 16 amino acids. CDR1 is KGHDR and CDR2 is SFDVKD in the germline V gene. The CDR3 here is CATSDPRDRTAYGYTF. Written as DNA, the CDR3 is TGTGCCACCAGTGATCCCAGGGACAGGACGGCCTATGGCTACACCTTC.

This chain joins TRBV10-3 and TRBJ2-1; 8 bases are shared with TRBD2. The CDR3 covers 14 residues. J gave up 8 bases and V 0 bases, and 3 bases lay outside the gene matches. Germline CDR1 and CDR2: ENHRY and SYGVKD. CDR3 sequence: CAISESHGGDEQFF. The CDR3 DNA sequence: TGTGCCATCAGTGAGTCGCACGGGGGGGATGAGCAGTTCTTC.

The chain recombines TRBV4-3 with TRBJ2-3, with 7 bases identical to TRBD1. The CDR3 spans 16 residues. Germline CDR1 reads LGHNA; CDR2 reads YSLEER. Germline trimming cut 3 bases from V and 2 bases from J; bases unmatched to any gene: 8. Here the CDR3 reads CASSQTRDSSTDTQYF. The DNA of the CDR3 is TGCGCCAGCAGCCAGACCCGGGACAGTTCCACAGATACGCAGTATTTT.